This entry describes one T cell receptor (beta chain). Its antigen is currently unknown. Germline V gene data show CDR1 as SGHAT and CDR2 as FQNNGV. V dropped 1 base and J dropped 0 bases, with 16 bases sitting between them. This CDR3 contains 18 residues. These data come from a study of cytomegalovirus exposure and HLA in healthy donors. Sequenced by immunoSEQ multiplex PCR; TCRdb stores in-frame clones only, minus some. The sample contains over 150,000 clones, roughly 90% of which appear only once. Whole-study results and caveats: The investigators catalogued some 150 TCR beta chains as cytomegalovirus-associated.

The gene calls are TRBV11-2 and TRBJ2-4; no clear D gene. This sequence was found in a man younger than 35 in good health and CMV-seropositive. The sequencing input was PBMCs. CDR3 sequence reads: CASSLAGPFELAKNIQYF. DNA for the CDR3: TGTGCCAGCAGCTTAGCTGGTCCATTCGAACTAGCCAAAAACATTCAGTACTTC.